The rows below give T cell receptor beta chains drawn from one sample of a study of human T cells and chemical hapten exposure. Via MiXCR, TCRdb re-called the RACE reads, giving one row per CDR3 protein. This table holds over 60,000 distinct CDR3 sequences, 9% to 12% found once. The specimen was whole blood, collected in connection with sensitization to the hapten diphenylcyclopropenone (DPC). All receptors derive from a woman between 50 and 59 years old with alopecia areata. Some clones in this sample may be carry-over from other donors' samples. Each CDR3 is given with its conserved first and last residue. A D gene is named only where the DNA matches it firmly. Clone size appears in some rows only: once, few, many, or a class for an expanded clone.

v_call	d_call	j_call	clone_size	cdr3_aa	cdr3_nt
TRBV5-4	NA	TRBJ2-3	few	CASSLDGRRGSSTDTQYF	TGTGCCAGCAGCTTGGACGGGAGAAGGGGTTCTAGCACAGATACGCAGTATTTT
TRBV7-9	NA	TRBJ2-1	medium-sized	CASSLGPYKSSYNEQFF	TGTGCCAGCAGCTTAGGGCCGTATAAGAGCTCCTACAATGAGCAGTTCTTC
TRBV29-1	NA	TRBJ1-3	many	CSVPSGNTIYF	TGCAGCGTTCCCAGTGGAAACACCATATATTTT
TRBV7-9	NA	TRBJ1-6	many	CASGSRTPNSPLHF	TGTGCCAGCGGGTCGAGGACTCCCAATTCACCCCTCCACTTT
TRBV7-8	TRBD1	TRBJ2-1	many	CASSPRRDSFIHEQFF	TGTGCCAGCAGCCCCCGCCGGGACAGTTTTATACATGAGCAGTTCTTC
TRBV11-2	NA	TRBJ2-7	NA	CASHPLDFFDEQYF	TGTGCCAGCCACCCCCTCGACTTCTTCGATGAGCAGTACTTC
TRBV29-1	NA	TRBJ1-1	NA	CSAIKDTEAFF	TGCAGCGCCATCAAAGACACTGAAGCTTTCTTT
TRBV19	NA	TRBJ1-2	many	CASTQTGNYGYTF	TGTGCCAGTACCCAGACCGGCAACTATGGCTACACCTTC
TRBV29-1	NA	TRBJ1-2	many	CSVEAGYTF	TGCAGCGTTGAAGCTGGCTACACCTTC
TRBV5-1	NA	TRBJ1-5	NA	CASSLRGPSNQPQHF	TGCGCCAGCAGCCTCCGGGGCCCCTCGAATCAGCCCCAGCATTTT
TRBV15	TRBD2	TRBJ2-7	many	CATSAMQLATSYEQYF	TGTGCCACCAGCGCGATGCAACTAGCGACCTCCTACGAGCAGTACTTC
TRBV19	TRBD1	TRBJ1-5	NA	CASGDRARISYSNQPQHF	TGTGCCAGTGGAGACAGGGCTCGGATTTCCTATAGCAATCAGCCCCAGCATTTT
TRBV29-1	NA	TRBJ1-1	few	CSGEGDTEAFF	TGCAGCGGCGAGGGGGACACTGAAGCTTTCTTT
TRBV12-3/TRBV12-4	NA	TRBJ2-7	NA	CASSYGALPRDEQYF	TGTGCCAGCAGTTATGGGGCCCTCCCACGAGACGAGCAGTACTTC
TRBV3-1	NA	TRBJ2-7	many	CASSQDGGALEHEQYF	TGTGCCAGCAGCCAAGACGGTGGGGCCCTCGAGCACGAGCAGTACTTC
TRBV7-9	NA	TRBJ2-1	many	CASSNSFSGSSPGEQFF	TGTGCCAGCAGCAACAGTTTCAGCGGGTCCTCACCGGGTGAGCAGTTCTTC
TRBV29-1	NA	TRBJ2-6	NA	CSVGHRDSGANVLTF	TGCAGCGTCGGACACAGGGACTCTGGGGCCAACGTCCTGACTTTC
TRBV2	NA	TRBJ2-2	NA	CASKVRGSGELFF	TGTGCCAGCAAAGTCAGGGGCTCCGGGGAGCTGTTTTTT
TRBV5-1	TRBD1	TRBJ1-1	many	CASSQGQGTEAFF	TGCGCCAGCAGCCAGGGACAGGGTACTGAAGCTTTCTTT
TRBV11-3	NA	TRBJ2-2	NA	CASSHYTGELFF	TGTGCCAGCAGCCATTACACCGGGGAGCTGTTTTTT
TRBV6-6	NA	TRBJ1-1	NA	CASRQGNTEAFF	TGTGCCAGCAGACAGGGGAACACTGAAGCTTTCTTT
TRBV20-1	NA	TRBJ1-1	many	CSAQISTEAFF	TGCAGTGCTCAGATATCCACTGAAGCTTTCTTT
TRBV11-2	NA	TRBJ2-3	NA	CASSQSRGLTDTQYF	TGTGCCAGCAGCCAAAGTCGCGGGCTCACAGATACGCAGTATTTT
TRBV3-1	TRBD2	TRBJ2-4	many	CASSQDQAGGGAKNIQYF	TGTGCCAGCAGCCAAGATCAAGCGGGAGGGGGTGCCAAAAACATTCAGTACTTC
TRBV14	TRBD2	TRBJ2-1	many	CASSQDLAVNEQFF	TGTGCCAGCAGCCAAGACCTAGCGGTCAATGAGCAGTTCTTC
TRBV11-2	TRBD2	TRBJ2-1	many	CASSLAPDLAGGYNEQFF	TGTGCCAGCAGCTTAGCCCCAGATCTAGCGGGAGGTTACAATGAGCAGTTCTTC
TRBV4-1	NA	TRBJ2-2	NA	CASSQDGYGNGVSTGELFF	TGCGCCAGCAGCCAAGATGGTTATGGGAACGGAGTGAGCACCGGGGAGCTGTTTTTT
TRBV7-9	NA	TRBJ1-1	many	CASSLIGTEAFF	TGTGCCAGCAGCTTAATCGGGACAGAAGCTTTCTTT
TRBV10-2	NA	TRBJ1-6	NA	CASSDGGLAALHF	TGCGCCAGCAGTGACGGGGGCCTGGCGGCCCTCCACTTT
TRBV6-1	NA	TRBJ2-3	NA	CASKLTVSTDTQYF	TGTGCCAGCAAGCTGACAGTCTCCACAGATACGCAGTATTTT
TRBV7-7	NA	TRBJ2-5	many	CASSLAQGRGETQYF	TGTGCTAGCAGCTTAGCGCAGGGGCGCGGGGAGACCCAGTACTTC
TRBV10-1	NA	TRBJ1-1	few	CASSESSSTTEAFF	TGCGCCAGCAGTGAGTCATCCAGCACCACTGAAGCTTTCTTT
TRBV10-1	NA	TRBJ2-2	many	CASSDSGQPQNTGELFF	TGCGCCAGCAGTGACTCCGGACAGCCCCAGAACACCGGGGAGCTGTTTTTT
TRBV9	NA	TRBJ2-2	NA	CASSSGLPWTGELFF	TGTGCCAGCAGCTCGGGGTTACCATGGACCGGGGAGCTGTTTTTT
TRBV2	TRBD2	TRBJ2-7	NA	CASSVERESGEQYF	TGTGCCAGCAGTGTGGAGCGGGAGTCCGGCGAGCAGTACTTC
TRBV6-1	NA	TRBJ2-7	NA	CASSESGRYEQYF	TGTGCCAGCAGTGAGTCCGGCCGCTACGAGCAGTACTTC
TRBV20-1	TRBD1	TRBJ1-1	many	CSASTGTGGTEAFF	TGCAGTGCTAGTACCGGGACAGGGGGCACTGAAGCTTTCTTT
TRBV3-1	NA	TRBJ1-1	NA	CASSRSWTGGTEAFF	TGTGCCAGCAGCCGTTCCTGGACGGGCGGCACTGAAGCTTTCTTT
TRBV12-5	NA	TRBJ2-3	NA	CASGPGVGSDTQYF	TGTGCTAGTGGCCCTGGAGTGGGATCAGATACGCAGTATTTT
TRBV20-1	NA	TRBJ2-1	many	CSASRLAPYNEQFF	TGCAGTGCTAGTCGGCTAGCCCCGTACAATGAGCAGTTCTTC
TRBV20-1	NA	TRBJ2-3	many	CSARSPILFGTDTQYF	TGCAGTGCTAGGTCCCCCATTTTGTTCGGCACAGATACGCAGTATTTT
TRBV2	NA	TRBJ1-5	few	CASARTADQPQHF	TGTGCCAGCGCCCGGACAGCTGATCAGCCCCAGCATTTT
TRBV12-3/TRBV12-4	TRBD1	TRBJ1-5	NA	CASRLQGSNQPQHF	TGTGCCAGCAGGCTACAGGGGAGCAATCAGCCCCAGCATTTT
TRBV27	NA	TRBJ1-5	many	CASSFQDSGQPQHF	TGTGCCAGCAGTTTTCAGGATTCGGGGCAGCCCCAGCATTTT
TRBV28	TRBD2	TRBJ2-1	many	CASSRTPSGRFYSYNEQFF	TGTGCCAGCAGTCGAACCCCGAGCGGGAGGTTTTACTCCTACAATGAGCAGTTCTTC